The 27 T cell receptor beta chains in this list originate from one sample, sequenced in a study of shared clonotypes between healthy human individuals. TCRdb's table, derived via immunoSEQ multiplex PCR, lists solely in-frame clones and lacks some. The sample lists about 1.5 million clones; around 98% were seen once. The sequenced sample was naive CD4+ T cells sorted from blood. As to subset: CD45RA+ positively selected. The receptors come from a man younger than 45 in good health.

This clone appeared a single time. The chain has TRBV6-5 and TRBJ2-2; weak D call: TRBD1 (5 bases). V was cut by 2 bases and J by 7 bases, with 14 bases left in between. The CDR3 loop spans 15 amino acids. Germline CDR1 MNHEY, CDR2 SVGAGI. The CDR3 nucleotides read TGTGCCAGCAGTTACCTCCACCCCGACAGCGGGGAGCTGTTTTTT. Residues: CASSYLHPDSGELFF.

The rearrangement uses TRBV5-4 and TRBJ2-2, with TRBD2 matching over 10 bases. After removal of 4 bases from V and 6 bases from J, the junction contained 3 bases not matched to a gene. From germline, CDR1 is SGHNT and CDR2 YYREEE (reference sequence). This CDR3 comprises 14 residues. The CDR3, as DNA: TGTGCCAGCAGCCTAGCGGGAGCGGCCGGGGAGCTGTTTTTT. Encoded protein: CASSLAGAAGELFF.

V and J are TRBV27 and TRBJ2-7, with 9 bases identical to TRBD1. Per the germline V gene, CDR1 is MNHEY and CDR2 is SMNVEV (reference sequence). The CDR3 extends over 14 amino acids. V dropped 6 bases and J dropped 4; count of bases not matched to a gene: 7. In DNA, the CDR3 is TGTGCCAGCAGGCCGGGACAGGGACGATACGAGCAGTACTTC. It yields the protein CASRPGQGRYEQYF.

Only one count was recorded for this clone. The genes are TRBV18 and TRBJ2-5; 7 nucleotides agree with TRBD2. Looked up from germline, CDR1 is KGHSH and CDR2 is LQKENI. This CDR3 contains 16 residues. V dropped 1 base and J dropped 4; count of bases not matched to a gene: 9. CDR3 DNA sequence: TGTGCCAGCTCACCACTTGTGGGAGGGCCGGGAGAGACCCAGTACTTC. Protein sequence: CASSPLVGGPGETQYF.

V and J are TRBV28 and TRBJ1-2; TRBD1 is a possible D gene (6 bases). In germline, CDR1 is MDHEN, CDR2 SYDVKM. V was trimmed by 5 bases and J by 8 bases, leaving 12 bases between them. CDR3 length: 12 amino acids. The CDR3 sequence: CASSLRGGGYTF. In DNA form, the CDR3 reads TGTGCCAGCAGTCTCAGGGGTGGCGGCTACACCTTC.

The chain combines TRBV6-7 with TRBJ1-2; 9 bases fit TRBD1. TRBV6-7 is recorded as an ORF, its role being uncertain. The CDR3 loop spans 16 amino acids. V lost 6 bases to trimming and J lost 1 base; unmatched junction nucleotides: 9. The DNA of the CDR3 is TGTGCCAGCAGCCGCCTTCGGGGACAGGGTAACTATGGCTACACCTTC. Translation gives CASSRLRGQGNYGYTF.

The chain recombines TRBV12-5 with TRBJ2-1; 9 nucleotides line up with TRBD2. J gave up 9 bases and V 6 bases, and 6 bases lay outside the gene matches. CDR1 LGHNT and CDR2 FRNRAP come from the germline V gene. CDR3 length: 13 residues. In DNA form, the CDR3 reads TGTGCTAGTGGCCCTGGGACTAGCTTTGAGCAGTTCTTC. This gives the protein CASGPGTSFEQFF.

The V call is TRBV12-5, the J call TRBJ2-1; D gene uncertain. The CDR3 runs 13 residues. Trimming shortened V by 3 bases and J by 1 base, and 4 bases separated the two germline ends. Germline V gene data show CDR1 as LGHNT and CDR2 as FRNRAP. CDR3 nucleotide sequence: TGTGCTAGTGGTTTCGGGTCCTACAATGAGCAGTTCTTC. Translating it yields CASGFGSYNEQFF.

J is TRBJ2-3 and V is TRBV7-9, with TRBD2 matching over 9 bases. CDR1 is SEHNR, CDR2 FQNEAQ, per germline (reference sequence). The J segment lost 0 bases and the V segment lost 4 bases, leaving 8 bases of the junction unmatched. This CDR3 spans 17 amino acids. The CDR3 loop is CASSSVRLAESTDTQYF. As DNA, the CDR3 is TGTGCCAGCAGCTCCGTTAGACTAGCGGAGAGCACAGATACGCAGTATTTT.

The chain carries TRBV15 and TRBJ2-2; 14 bases match TRBD2. The trim removed 1 base at V and 2 bases at J, leaving 3 bases unmatched. Germline values: CDR1 LNHNV, CDR2 YYDKDF (reference sequence). The CDR3 covers 18 residues. The CDR3 sequence is CATSRGLAGGLNTGELFF. The CDR3 nucleotides are TGTGCCACCAGCAGAGGACTAGCGGGAGGGCTAAACACCGGGGAGCTGTTTTTT.

The chain is built from TRBV4-2 and TRBJ2-5; 12 positions agree with TRBD1. This CDR3 has 18 residues. CDR1 and CDR2 from the germline V gene are LGHNA and YNFKEQ. J lost 6 bases, V lost 1 base, and 12 bases had no gene match. CDR3 DNA: TGTGCCAGCAGCCAAGGCACGGGGGGACAGGGGGCCTTAAAGACCCAGTACTTC. Protein product: CASSQGTGGQGALKTQYF.

The chain links TRBV5-8 to TRBJ1-5; 7 bases fit TRBD1. The trim removed 5 bases at V and 6 bases at J, leaving 5 bases unmatched. The CDR3 totals 13 residues. Germline V lookup: CDR1 SGHTS, CDR2 YDEGEE. CDR3 in amino acids: CASRWGQSQPQHF. The CDR3 DNA reads TGTGCCAGCAGATGGGGACAGTCTCAGCCCCAGCATTTT.

This chain connects TRBV11-2 to TRBJ1-1; 7 bases are shared with TRBD1. V shed 4 bases, J shed 3 bases, and the junction held 8 bases outside the gene matches. Germline V gives CDR1 SGHAT, CDR2 FQNNGV. The CDR3 sequence is 15 residues long. CDR3 region: CASSSRTGEDTEAFF. CDR3 coding DNA: TGTGCCAGCAGCTCACGTACAGGGGAGGACACTGAAGCTTTCTTT.

The rearrangement uses TRBV7-2 and TRBJ2-7, with D possibly TRBD1 on 5 matching bases. CDR1 and CDR2 from the germline V gene are SGHTA and FQGNSA. Trimming took off 1 base at V and 4 bases at J, with 11 bases between the two ends. CDR3 length equals 14 residues. CDR3 DNA sequence: TGTGCCAGCAGCTTAGTGGTGGGGCCGTACGAGCAGTACTTC. Its protein is CASSLVVGPYEQYF.

Of note for this clone: The junction departs from germline at one end; a sequencing error may be responsible. The V gene is TRBV19, the J gene TRBJ1-2, with D uncertain. The CDR3 contains 9 residues. Germline V gives CDR1 LNHDA, CDR2 SQIVND (reference sequence). The CDR3 protein is CASKFVPLF. The CDR3 DNA follows: TGTGCCAGTAAGTTCGTCCCCCTTTTC.

The chain couples TRBV20-1 to TRBJ2-1; D not resolved. V was shortened by 0 bases and J by 10 bases, with 7 bases between the two germline ends. CDR3 length: 11 amino acids. Germline lookup yields CDR1 DFQATT and CDR2 SNEGSKA (reference sequence). The CDR3: CSARDSPEQFF. The CDR3 nucleotides read TGCAGTGCTAGAGATTCCCCCGAGCAGTTCTTC.

This clone was found once. V and J are TRBV30 and TRBJ1-1, with D maybe TRBD1 (5 bases). Germline V gene sequence: CDR1 GTSNPN, CDR2 SVGIG (reference sequence). The CDR3 spans 15 residues. Trimming took off 3 bases at V and 1 base at J, with 15 bases between the two ends. CDR3 loop: CAWRSPGLTNTEAFF. The CDR3 DNA sequence: TGTGCCTGGAGATCCCCGGGACTGACGAACACTGAAGCTTTCTTT.

V is TRBV7-8 and J is TRBJ2-7; D might be TRBD1 or TRBD2, each matching 5 bases. The V end was cut by 6 bases, the J end by 5 bases, with 14 bases between. Germline V lookup: CDR1 SGHVS, CDR2 FQNEAQ. This CDR3 spans 13 amino acids. The DNA for the CDR3 is TGTGCCAGCAGGCCTAGGGGAGCCCACGAGCAGTACTTC. It yields the protein CASRPRGAHEQYF. The full variable domain, completed using reference TRBV7-8 and TRBJ2-7, is GAGVSQSPRYKVAKRGQDVALRCDPISGHVSLFWYQQALGQGPEFLTYFQNEAQLDKSGLPSDRFFAERPEGSVSTLKIQRTQQEDSAVYLCASRPRGAHEQYFGPGTRLTVT.

This chain uses TRBV10-2 with TRBJ1-4; no clear D. Germline V CDR1 and CDR2: WSHSY, SAAADI. Trimming took off 5 bases at V and 8 bases at J, with 6 bases between the two ends. This CDR3 is built from 11 residues. DNA for the CDR3: TGCGCCAGCAGTTCTGGAGAAAAACTGTTTTTT. It codes for CASSSGEKLFF.

The J gene is TRBJ2-3, the V gene TRBV5-8; D is possibly TRBD1 (6 bases). The CDR3 is 17 amino acids. CDR1 and CDR2 from the germline V gene are SGHTS and YDEGEE. Trimming shortened V by 6 bases and J by 0 bases, and 20 bases separated the two germline ends. CDR3 sequence reads: CASISRDIPYSTDTQYF. Written as DNA, the CDR3 is TGTGCCAGCATCTCCCGGGACATCCCATATAGCACAGATACGCAGTATTTT.

The CDR3 DNA sequence: TGTGCCATCAGTGTCGTTGAAGGAGAGACCCAGTACTTC. It yields the protein CAISVVEGETQYF. The V gene is TRBV10-3, the J gene TRBJ2-5, with D unclear. Germline V gives CDR1 ENHRY, CDR2 SYGVKD. V was cut by 4 bases and J by 4 bases, with 10 bases left in between. CDR3 size: 13 residues.

The chain links TRBV30 to TRBJ2-1; TRBD2 matches 12 bases. The J segment lost 7 bases and the V segment lost 8 bases, leaving 9 bases of the junction unmatched. CDR1 and CDR2 from the germline V gene are GTSNPN and SVGIG (reference sequence). The CDR3 length is 14 residues. In DNA form, the CDR3 reads TGTGCCGGGTCACGGACTAGCGGGATTAATGAGCAGTTCTTC. As protein: CAGSRTSGINEQFF.

The CDR3 loop reads CASSRRGAFDEQYF. CDR3 nucleotide sequence: TGTGCCAGCAGCCGGAGGGGGGCTTTCGACGAGCAGTACTTC. This chain uses TRBV5-8 with TRBJ2-7, with D possibly called TRBD1 or TRBD2 (6 bases each). Trimming took 4 bases from V and 5 from J, leaving 16 bases between them. Germline values: CDR1 SGHTS, CDR2 YDEGEE. CDR3 length equals 14 residues.

The chain couples TRBV27 to TRBJ2-3, with no clear D. V was trimmed by 2 bases and J by 4 bases, leaving 10 bases between them. Germline V gene lookup returns CDR1 MNHEY and CDR2 SMNVEV (reference sequence). The CDR3 is 14 residues long. CDR3 DNA sequence: TGTGCCAGCAGTTTAAGATCAATTTCAGATACGCAGTATTTT. Its protein is CASSLRSISDTQYF.

J is TRBJ1-1 and V is TRBV5-5; D remains ambiguous. The length of the CDR3 is 18 residues. The germline gives CDR1 SGHKS, CDR2 YYEKEE (reference sequence). Between the trimmed V and J ends, which lost 2 bases and 2 bases, there was a span of 22 bases. In DNA, the CDR3 is TGTGCCAGCAGCTTATCCGGCGGAGGTACAATTTTTAACACTGAAGCTTTCTTT. It translates to CASSLSGGGTIFNTEAFF.

The chain is built from TRBV28 and TRBJ1-2; 7 nucleotides match TRBD1. The CDR3 runs 16 residues. Germline CDR1 reads MDHEN; CDR2 reads SYDVKM. V shed 0 bases, J shed 5 bases, and the junction held 9 bases outside the gene matches. Written as DNA, the CDR3 is TGTGCCAGCAGTTTATGGGGAGGGGGCGTTGTATATGGCTACACCTTC. This encodes CASSLWGGGVVYGYTF.

The chain has TRBV5-1 and TRBJ1-3; a possible D gene is TRBD1 (6 bases). The V end was cut by 0 bases, the J end by 1 base, with 14 bases between. Germline V gene lookup returns CDR1 SGHRS and CDR2 YFSETQ. The CDR3 sequence is 17 residues long. The CDR3 region has the DNA TGCGCCAGCAGCTTGGAATCCCAGGGGAGTTCTGGAAACACCATATATTTT. As protein: CASSLESQGSSGNTIYF.